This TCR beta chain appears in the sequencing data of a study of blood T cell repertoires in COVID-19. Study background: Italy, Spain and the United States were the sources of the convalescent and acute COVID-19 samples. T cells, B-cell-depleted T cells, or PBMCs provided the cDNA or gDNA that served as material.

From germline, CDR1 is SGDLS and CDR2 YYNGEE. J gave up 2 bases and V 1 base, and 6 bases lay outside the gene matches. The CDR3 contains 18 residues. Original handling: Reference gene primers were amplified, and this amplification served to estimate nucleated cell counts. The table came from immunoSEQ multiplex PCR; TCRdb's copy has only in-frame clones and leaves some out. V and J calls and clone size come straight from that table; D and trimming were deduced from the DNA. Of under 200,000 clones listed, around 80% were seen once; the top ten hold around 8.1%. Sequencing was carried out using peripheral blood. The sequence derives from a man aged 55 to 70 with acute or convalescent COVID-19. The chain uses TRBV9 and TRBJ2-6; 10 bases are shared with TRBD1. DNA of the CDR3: TGTGCCAGCAGCGTAAGGGACAGGGGCTTTGCTGGGGCCAACGTCCTGACTTTC. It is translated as CASSVRDRGFAGANVLTF.